The present entry profiles one T cell receptor beta chain with its context. Produced via immunoSEQ multiplex PCR; TCRdb's table is partial and in-frame only. This table holds some 190,000 clones, approximately 85% found once. Seattle's cohort entered during active infection and was followed longitudinally. V lost 0 bases to trimming and J lost 5 bases, with 15 bases between them. The CDR3 spans 16 residues. Germline values: CDR1 SGDLS, CDR2 YYNGEE. The data are from a study of blood T cell repertoires in COVID-19. The sequenced material came from peripheral blood. J is TRBJ1-3 and V is TRBV9, with D unclear. This TCR derives from an elderly man with COVID-19, enrolled during active disease. This CDR3 is CASSVAAHGDRNTIYF. As DNA, the CDR3 is TGTGCCAGCAGCGTAGCTGCTCACGGGGATAGAAACACCATATATTTT.